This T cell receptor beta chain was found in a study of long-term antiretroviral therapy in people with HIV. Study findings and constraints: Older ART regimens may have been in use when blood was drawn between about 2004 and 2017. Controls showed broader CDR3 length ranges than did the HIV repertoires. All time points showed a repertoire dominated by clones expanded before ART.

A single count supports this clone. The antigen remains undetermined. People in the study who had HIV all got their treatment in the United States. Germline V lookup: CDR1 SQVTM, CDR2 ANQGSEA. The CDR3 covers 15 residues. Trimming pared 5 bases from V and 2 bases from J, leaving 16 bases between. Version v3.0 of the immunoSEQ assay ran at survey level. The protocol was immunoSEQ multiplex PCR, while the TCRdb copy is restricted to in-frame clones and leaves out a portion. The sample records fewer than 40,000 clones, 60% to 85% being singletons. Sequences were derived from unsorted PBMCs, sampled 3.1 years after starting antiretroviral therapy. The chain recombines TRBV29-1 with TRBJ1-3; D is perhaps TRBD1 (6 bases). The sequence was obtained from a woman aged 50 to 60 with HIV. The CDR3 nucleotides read TGCAGCGTTATTAGGGCAGGGGAGACTGGAAACACCATATATTTT. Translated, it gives CSVIRAGETGNTIYF.